A selection of T cell receptor beta chains follows, all from one sample in a study of Ad26.COV2.S vaccination and SARS-CoV-2 variants. Sequencing used immunoSEQ multiplex PCR; TCRdb keeps in-frame clones, though not all of them. The sample has almost 400,000 clones; 89% are singletons. Sequencing used peripheral blood, obtained in a trial of Ad26.COV2.S vaccine versus placebo. The receptors come from a person aged 18-60 years who received the Ad26.COV2.S COVID-19 vaccine or a placebo. Both conserved end residues are part of each CDR3. D genes are given only for firm matches. A clone size is listed for some rows: how often the clone was seen (once, few, many), or a class if it is expanded.

.,TRBV27,once,15,TRBJ2-1,TGTGCCAGCAGTTTATTCGGGGTGACCTACAATGAGCAGTTCTTC,CASSLFGVTYNEQFF
TRBD2,TRBV10-1,few,19,TRBJ2-2,TGCGCCAGCAGTGGCCCCCCTAGAACTAGCGGGAGGGAAGCCGGGGAGCTGTTTTTT,CASSGPPRTSGREAGELFF
.,TRBV5-6,.,14,TRBJ1-1,TGTGCCAGCAGCCCCCGGGTACTGAACACTGAAGCTTTCTTT,CASSPRVLNTEAFF
.,TRBV10-3,once,18,TRBJ2-1,TGTGCCATCAGTGAAGGAGGGGGGGGCCGGAGGGGCAATAGTGAGCAGTTCTTC,CAISEGGGGRRGNSEQFF
.,TRBV5-6,.,15,TRBJ2-5,TGTGCCAGCAGCTTGGGCTACTCGTTGAAAGAGACCCAGTACTTC,CASSLGYSLKETQYF
TRBD1,TRBV6-5,.,13,TRBJ2-3,TGTGCCAGCAGCGGACAGGGAAGAGATACGCAGTATTTT,CASSGQGRDTQYF
.,TRBV18,.,13,TRBJ2-7,TGTGCCAGCTCACCACCAGGGGTATACGAGCAGTACTTC,CASSPPGVYEQYF
TRBD1,TRBV7-9,.,17,TRBJ2-1,TGTGCCAGCAGCCCCGGAGGGGGACAGGGGTATCACAATGAGCAGTTCTTC,CASSPGGGQGYHNEQFF
TRBD2,TRBV25-1,.,16,TRBJ2-1,TGTGCCAGCACTCGCTCTAGCGGGAGGGGGTACAATGAGCAGTTCTTC,CASTRSSGRGYNEQFF
TRBD2,TRBV5-1,.,17,TRBJ2-1,TGCGCCAGCAGCTCAGGACTAGCGGGAGTAGGGTGGAATGAGCAGTTCTTC,CASSSGLAGVGWNEQFF
TRBD1,TRBV29-1,.,17,TRBJ1-3,TGCAGCGTCAGCGGGGACAGGGGAAGCCCGGGAGGAAACACCATATATTTT,CSVSGDRGSPGGNTIYF
.,TRBV28,.,14,TRBJ1-2,TGTGCCAGCAGTTCTATGACAAGAACTTATGGCTACACCTTC,CASSSMTRTYGYTF
.,TRBV5-1,.,13,TRBJ1-5,TGCGCCAGCAGCTTGGATCCCTACCAGCCCCAGCATTTT,CASSLDPYQPQHF
.,TRBV11-2,.,15,TRBJ2-1,TGTGCCAGCAGCTTAGCGGGAGTATCCTACAATGAGCAGTTCTTC,CASSLAGVSYNEQFF
.,TRBV7-2,few,17,TRBJ2-2,TGTGCCAGCAGCTTAGCTCCCGCGACGGCGAACACCGGGGAGCTGTTTTTT,CASSLAPATANTGELFF
.,TRBV7-2,.,15,TRBJ1-1,TGTGCCAGCAGCTTAGCGCGGTTGCTGAACACTGAAGCTTTCTTT,CASSLARLLNTEAFF
.,TRBV7-3,.,13,TRBJ2-7,TGTGCCAGCAGCTCGTCAGGGGCCTACGAGCAGTACTTC,CASSSSGAYEQYF
.,TRBV27,.,14,TRBJ2-7,TGTGCCAGCAGTCGAATAGGGAGGACCTACGAGCAGTACTTC,CASSRIGRTYEQYF
.,TRBV2,.,15,TRBJ2-7,TGTGCCAGCAGTTATAGACAGGAAGGAACCTACGAGCAGTACTTC,CASSYRQEGTYEQYF
.,TRBV5-1,.,13,TRBJ2-2,TGCGCCAGCAGCCCGGATTTTGGCGGGGAGCTGTTTTTT,CASSPDFGGELFF
.,TRBV7-8,once,15,TRBJ1-2,TGTGCCAGCAGCTTAGAGGCCAGGGAGAACTATGGCTACACCTTC,CASSLEARENYGYTF
TRBD2,TRBV6-5,.,15,TRBJ2-3,TGTGCCAGCAGGGGGGGACTAGCGGGGGCAGATACGCAGTATTTT,CASRGGLAGADTQYF
.,TRBV3-1/TRBV3-2,once,14,TRBJ2-7,TGTGCCAGCAGCCCGTCGAGGGGAATGGACGAGCAGTACTTC,CASSPSRGMDEQYF
TRBD2,TRBV27,few,16,TRBJ2-1,TGTGCCAGCAGTTTAGCGACTAGCGGAAACGAGGGTGAGCAGTTCTTC,CASSLATSGNEGEQFF
.,TRBV6-4,.,15,TRBJ2-2,TGTGCCAGCAGTGACCGGGGCGGGGGCGCCGGGGAGCTGTTTTTT,CASSDRGGGAGELFF
TRBD1,TRBV19,.,12,TRBJ1-2,TGTGCCAGTCGACAGGGGGCGGCTGGCTACACCTTC,CASRQGAAGYTF
.,TRBV5-4,.,16,TRBJ2-7,TGTGCCAGCAGTACCACCCCCGAAGTAGAGAGGTACGAGCAGTACTTC,CASSTTPEVERYEQYF
.,TRBV3-1/TRBV3-2,.,15,TRBJ2-3,TGTGCCAGCAGCCAATATGGAAGGAGCACAGATACGCAGTATTTT,CASSQYGRSTDTQYF
.,TRBV4-3,.,15,TRBJ2-1,TGCGCCAGCAGCCAAGACAGACAGAGGTACAATGAGCAGTTCTTC,CASSQDRQRYNEQFF
.,TRBV15,.,18,TRBJ1-6,TGTGCCACCAGCAGAGAAGGGACCAGGGGCGTGTTGGGTTCACCCCTCCACTTT,CATSREGTRGVLGSPLHF